This T cell receptor (beta chain) is from a study of blood T cells in healthy people across ages. Broader study findings: Relative to aged donors, long-lived donors carried more naive CD4+ cells and displayed higher diversity. Estimated diversity that came from one million T cells was considered an underestimate.

Trimming took 3 bases from V and 2 from J; bases not matched to a gene: 6. CDR1 is ENHRY and CDR2 is SYGVKD in the germline V gene. The length of the CDR3 is 15 residues. Details on this clonotype: What it binds is not known.

Extracted total RNA amounted to at least 6 micrograms for each sample. Through a sample-barcoded 5' primer and a J-beta primer mix, a second PCR was run for roughly 6 to 11 cycles. Every cDNA was tagged by a template-switch adaptor with 12 random nucleotides. Each CDR3 protein gets one entry after TCRdb re-called the 5' RACE reads with MiXCR. The repertoire holds roughly 1,700,000 distinct CDR3 sequences, with roughly 27% as singletons. The sequence was obtained from a woman under 40 in good health. The specimen was blood. V usage is TRBV10-3 and J usage is TRBJ1-2; 7 nucleotides agree with TRBD1. The CDR3 DNA is TGTGCCATCAGTGAACTGGGACAGCCCAACTATGGCTACACCTTC. Translated: CAISELGQPNYGYTF.